The rows below give T cell receptor beta chains drawn from one sample of a study of T cell changes during pregnancy in multiple sclerosis. Some clones are missing from TCRdb's copy, which holds only in-frame ones; the method was immunoSEQ multiplex PCR. The sample has approximately 99,000 clones, around nine tenths seen once. The source material was peripheral blood, sampled in the second trimester of pregnancy. The receptors shown here come from a female donor in good health, enrolled as a control in a pregnancy study. Each CDR3 is given with its conserved first and last residue.

v_gene	j_gene	CDR3aa
TRBV5-6	TRBJ1-1	CASSLGGFEAFF
TRBV5-8	TRBJ1-1	CASTPSVPEAFF
TRBV6-4	TRBJ1-5	CASWRLGQGMMSNQPQHF
TRBV28	TRBJ2-7	CASSPLGQGDGYEQYF
TRBV7-8	TRBJ2-7	CASSRLEGTYEQYF
TRBV15	TRBJ1-4	CATSRDQGSNEKLFF
TRBV2	TRBJ2-1	CASGFHNEQFF
TRBV6-5	TRBJ1-1	CASRLEEMNTEAFF
TRBV18	TRBJ1-1	CASSPLGDRGSGTEAFF
TRBV9	TRBJ2-1	CASSSPPGNEQFF
TRBV5-6	TRBJ1-1	CASSTPGNMNTEAFF
TRBV21-1	TRBJ1-4	CASSKGTGKHEKLFF
TRBV13	TRBJ2-1	CASTQGARNEQFF
TRBV9	TRBJ2-5	CASSRQGAGETQYF
TRBV5-4	TRBJ2-1	CASSFGGGRYNEQFF
TRBV7-9	TRBJ1-2	CASSPDRGRGGYGYTF
TRBV5-1	TRBJ1-6	CASSLGGWNSPLHF
TRBV10-1	TRBJ2-5	CASTFKETQYF
TRBV9	TRBJ1-2	CASSVGGTGNYGYTF
TRBV29-1	TRBJ2-5	CSVDRAGTLETQYF
TRBV7-8	TRBJ1-1	CASSLQGNTEAFF
TRBV19	TRBJ1-1	CASSKQGWGNTEAFF